Sequencing of this TCR beta chain was carried out in a study of blood T cell repertoires in COVID-19. Per the authors' pipeline: The assay estimated nucleated cells by amplifying reference gene primers. The repertoire was sequenced with immunoSEQ multiplex PCR; TCRdb's copy has only in-frame clones and lacks some. V and J calls plus clone size are reproduced from that table; the DNA served to infer D and trimming. The profile shows roughly 380,000 clones, around 89% of them singletons. The CDR3 contains 13 residues. Trimming shortened V by 3 bases and J by 5 bases, and 10 bases separated the two germline ends. Germline CDR1 and CDR2: SGHDN and FVKESK.

The rearrangement links TRBV14 to TRBJ1-1; no clear D. The receptor's source is a woman aged 40 to 50 with COVID-19, enrolled during active disease. Sequences were obtained from peripheral blood. The CDR3 region has the DNA TGTGCCAGCAGCCACTCCCCGGGAACTGAAGCTTTCTTT. Its protein product is CASSHSPGTEAFF.